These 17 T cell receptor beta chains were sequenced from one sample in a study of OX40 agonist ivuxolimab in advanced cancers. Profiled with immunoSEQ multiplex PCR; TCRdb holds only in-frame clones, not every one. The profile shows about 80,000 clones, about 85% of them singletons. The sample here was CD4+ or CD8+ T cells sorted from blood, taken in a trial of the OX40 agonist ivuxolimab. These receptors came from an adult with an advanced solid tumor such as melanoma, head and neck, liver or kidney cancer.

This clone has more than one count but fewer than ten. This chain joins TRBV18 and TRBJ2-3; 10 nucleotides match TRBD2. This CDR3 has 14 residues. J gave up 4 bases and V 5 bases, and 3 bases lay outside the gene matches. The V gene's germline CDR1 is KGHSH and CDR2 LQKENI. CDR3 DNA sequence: TGTGCCAGCTCATCAGGGACTAGCGCAGATACGCAGTATTTT. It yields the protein CASSSGTSADTQYF.

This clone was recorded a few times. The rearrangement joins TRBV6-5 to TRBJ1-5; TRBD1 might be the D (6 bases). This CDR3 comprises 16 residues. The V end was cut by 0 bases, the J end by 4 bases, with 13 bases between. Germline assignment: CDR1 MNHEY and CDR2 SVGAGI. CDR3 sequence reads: CASSYSAGASNQPQHF. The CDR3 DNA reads TGTGCCAGCAGTTACTCGGCAGGGGCTTCGAATCAGCCCCAGCATTTT.

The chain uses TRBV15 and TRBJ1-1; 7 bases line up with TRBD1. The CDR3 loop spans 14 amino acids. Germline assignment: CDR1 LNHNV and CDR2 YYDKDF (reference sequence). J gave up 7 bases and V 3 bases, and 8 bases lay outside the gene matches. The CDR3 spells CATSRDQTGFEAFF. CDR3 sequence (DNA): TGTGCCACCAGCAGGGACCAGACAGGGTTTGAAGCTTTCTTT.

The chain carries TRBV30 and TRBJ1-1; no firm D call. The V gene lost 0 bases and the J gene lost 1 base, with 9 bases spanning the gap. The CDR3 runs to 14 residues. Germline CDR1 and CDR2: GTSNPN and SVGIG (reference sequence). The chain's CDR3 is CAWSVFSQNTEAFF. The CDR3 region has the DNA TGTGCCTGGAGTGTATTCAGTCAGAACACTGAAGCTTTCTTT.

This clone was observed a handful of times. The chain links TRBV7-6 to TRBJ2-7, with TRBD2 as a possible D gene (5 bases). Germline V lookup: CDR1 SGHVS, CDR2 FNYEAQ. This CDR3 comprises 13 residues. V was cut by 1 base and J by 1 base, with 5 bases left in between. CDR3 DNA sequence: TGTGCCAGCAGCTTAGGGGAGTCCTACGAGCAGTACTTC. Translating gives CASSLGESYEQYF.

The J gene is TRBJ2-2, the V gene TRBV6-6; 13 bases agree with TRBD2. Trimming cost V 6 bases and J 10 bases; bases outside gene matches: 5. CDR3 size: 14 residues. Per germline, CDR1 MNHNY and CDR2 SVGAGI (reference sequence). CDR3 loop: CASRGTSGKAELFF. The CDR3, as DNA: TGTGCCAGCAGGGGGACTAGCGGGAAAGCGGAGCTGTTTTTT.

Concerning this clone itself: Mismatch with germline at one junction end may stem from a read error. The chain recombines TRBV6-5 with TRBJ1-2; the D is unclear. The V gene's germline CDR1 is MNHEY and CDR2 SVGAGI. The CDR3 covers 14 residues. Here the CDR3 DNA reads TGTGCCAGCACTTACGGTTTCGCTGGGTATGGCTACACCTTC. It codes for CASTYGFAGYGYTF.

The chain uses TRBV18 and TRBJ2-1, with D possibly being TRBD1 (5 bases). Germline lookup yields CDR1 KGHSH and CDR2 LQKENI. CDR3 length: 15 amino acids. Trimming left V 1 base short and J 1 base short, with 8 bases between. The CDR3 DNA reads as TGTGCCAGCTCACCACAGGGGATGTCCTACAATGAGCAGTTCTTC. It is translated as CASSPQGMSYNEQFF.

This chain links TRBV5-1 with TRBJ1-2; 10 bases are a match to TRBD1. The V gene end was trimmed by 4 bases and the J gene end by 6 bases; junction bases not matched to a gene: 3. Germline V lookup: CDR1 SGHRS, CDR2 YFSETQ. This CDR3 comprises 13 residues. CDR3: CASSQGTGDGYTF. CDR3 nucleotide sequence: TGCGCCAGCAGCCAAGGGACAGGGGATGGCTACACCTTC.

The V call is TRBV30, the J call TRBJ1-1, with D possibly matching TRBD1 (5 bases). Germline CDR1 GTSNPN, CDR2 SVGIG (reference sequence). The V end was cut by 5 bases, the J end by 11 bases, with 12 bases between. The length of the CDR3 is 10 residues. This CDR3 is CAWGERQAFF. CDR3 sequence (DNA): TGTGCCTGGGGGGAACGACAGGCTTTCTTT.

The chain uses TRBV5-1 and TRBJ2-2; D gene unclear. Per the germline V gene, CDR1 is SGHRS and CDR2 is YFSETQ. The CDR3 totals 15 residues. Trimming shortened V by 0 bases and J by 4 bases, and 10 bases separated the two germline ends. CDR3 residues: CASSLEGWGTGELFF. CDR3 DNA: TGCGCCAGCAGCTTGGAGGGATGGGGCACCGGGGAGCTGTTTTTT.

The CDR3 DNA reads TGTGCCAGCAGCTCCCGACAGGGGAATAGCAATGAGCAGTTCTTC. Its protein product is CASSSRQGNSNEQFF. The V and J genes are TRBV11-3 and TRBJ2-1, with 8 bases lining up with TRBD1. Germline CDR1 and CDR2: SGHNT and YENEEA. J was trimmed by 6 bases and V by 4 bases; bases with no gene match: 8. CDR3 length equals 15 residues.

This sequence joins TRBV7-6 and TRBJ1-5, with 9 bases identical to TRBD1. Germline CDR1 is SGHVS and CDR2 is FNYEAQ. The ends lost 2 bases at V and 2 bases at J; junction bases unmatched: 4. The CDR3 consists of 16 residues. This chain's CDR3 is CASSLMTGGGNQPQHF. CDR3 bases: TGTGCCAGCAGCTTAATGACAGGGGGAGGCAATCAGCCCCAGCATTTT.

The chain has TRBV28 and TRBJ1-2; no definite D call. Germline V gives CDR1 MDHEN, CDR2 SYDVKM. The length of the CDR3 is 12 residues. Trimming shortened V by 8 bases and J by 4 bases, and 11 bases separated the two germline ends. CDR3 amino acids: CASGPMIYGYTF. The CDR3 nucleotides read TGTGCCAGCGGACCGATGATCTATGGCTACACCTTC.

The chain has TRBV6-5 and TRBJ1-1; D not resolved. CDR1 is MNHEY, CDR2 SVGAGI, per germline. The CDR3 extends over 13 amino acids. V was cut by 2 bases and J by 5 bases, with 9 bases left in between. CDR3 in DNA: TGTGCCAGCAGTTACGGCGAAGGAACTGAAGCTTTCTTT. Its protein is CASSYGEGTEAFF.

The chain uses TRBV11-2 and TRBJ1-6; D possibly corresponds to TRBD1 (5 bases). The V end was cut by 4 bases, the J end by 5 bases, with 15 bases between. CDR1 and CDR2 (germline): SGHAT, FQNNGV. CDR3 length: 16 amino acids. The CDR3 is CASSSQGRSHNSPLHF. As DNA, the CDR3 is TGTGCCAGCAGCTCCCAGGGAAGGTCTCATAATTCACCCCTCCACTTT.

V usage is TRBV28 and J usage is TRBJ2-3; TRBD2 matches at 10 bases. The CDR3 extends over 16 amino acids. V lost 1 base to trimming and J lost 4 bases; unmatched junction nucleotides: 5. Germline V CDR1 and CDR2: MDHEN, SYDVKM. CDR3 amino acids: CASSLSVAGGADTQYF. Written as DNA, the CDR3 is TGTGCCAGCAGTTTATCTGTAGCGGGAGGTGCAGATACGCAGTATTTT. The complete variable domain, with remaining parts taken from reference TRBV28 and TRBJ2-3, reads DVKVTQSSRYLVKRTGEKVFLECVQDMDHENMFWYRQDPGLGLRLIYFSYDVKMKEKGDIPEGYSVSREKKERFSLILESASTNQTSMYLCASSLSVAGGADTQYFGPGTRLTVL.